The 4 T cell receptor beta chains reported below all come from one sample, sequenced in a study of CD8+CD57+ T cells in acquired aplastic anemia. All sequencing subjects had displayed CD8+CD57+ cell expansion on flow cytometry. TCR beta VDJ and CDR3 were profiled, and genomic DNA was the template. TCRdb re-called the reads with MiXCR, one entry per CDR3 protein. Altogether roughly 98,000 distinct CDR3 sequences are present, roughly two thirds being singletons, with the ten largest covering less than 75%. The sample consisted of sorted CD4+, CD8+, or CD8+CD57+ T cells (not recorded which) from PBMCs. These receptors were obtained from a human donor with aplastic anemia.

This sequence joins TRBV19 and TRBJ1-3; unclear D gene. The CDR3 covers 14 residues. Germline CDR1 and CDR2: LNHDA and SQIVND (reference sequence). With 7 bases removed from V and 4 bases from J, the gap between germline ends came to 14 bases. The CDR3 DNA reads as TGTGCCAGTAACAGCGTCCGAGGGGGAAACACCATATATTTT. Translated, it gives CASNSVRGGNTIYF.

This clonotype came up a few times. This may be a read error: a much more frequent sequence differs by one nucleotide. Likely a read error: the CDR3 ends without its conserved phenylalanine or tryptophan. This chain uses TRBV19 with TRBJ1-3; D is ambiguous. Germline V gene lookup returns CDR1 LNHDA and CDR2 SQIVND (reference sequence). The V and J ends lost 7 bases and 0 bases respectively, with 19 bases between them. The CDR3 contains 17 residues. The CDR3, as DNA: TGTGCCAGTACTCTGTCCCCTGTCCCTCGCTCTGGAAACACCATATATTCT. It encodes CASTLSPVPRSGNTIYS.

This sequence joins TRBV5-5 and TRBJ1-1; D is uncertain. This CDR3 is 13 amino acids long. Germline CDR1 SGHKS, CDR2 YYEKEE (reference sequence). V lost 0 bases and J 10 bases, leaving 13 bases between the germline ends. The CDR3 here is CASSLVDRASAFF. The DNA for the CDR3 is TGTGCCAGCAGCTTGGTGGACCGCGCCTCAGCTTTCTTT.

The CDR3 DNA sequence: TGCAGTGCTAGGGGAATAGGTCAGCCCCAGCATTTT. It yields the protein CSARGIGQPQHF. The chain joins TRBV20-1 to TRBJ1-5, with D unresolved. Germline-derived CDR1 and CDR2 are DFQATT and SNEGSKA (reference sequence). The CDR3 loop spans 12 amino acids. The V end lost 3 bases, the J end lost 6 bases, and 9 bases lay between the germline ends.